This T cell receptor (beta chain) was documented in a study of blood T cell repertoires in COVID-19. Study overall: The United States, Italy and Spain supplied acute and convalescent COVID-19 samples. PBMCs, B-cell-depleted T cells, or T cells provided the cDNA or gDNA that made up the material.

The CDR3 is made up of 16 amino acids. Trimming took off 0 bases at V and 0 bases at J, with 6 bases between the two ends. The germline CDR1 and CDR2 sequences are MGHRA and YSYEKL. Participants were placed into cohorts based on the clinical history they reported. Recovery meant two consecutive negative NP/OP PCR tests, professional clearance, or resolved symptoms. Profiling relied on immunoSEQ multiplex PCR, and the TCRdb table lists in-frame clones only, not all of them. This table has approximately 480,000 clones, around 90% appearing once. Sequencing input: PBMCs or T cells enriched from blood (not recorded which). The chain joins TRBV4-1 to TRBJ1-6; D gene ambiguous. This clonotype was sampled from a woman aged 18-30 years who had recovered from COVID-19. The CDR3 nucleotides read TGCGCCAGCAGCCAAGAGGCCAGCTCCTATAATTCACCCCTCCACTTT. It is translated as CASSQEASSYNSPLHF.